The rows below give T cell receptor beta chains drawn from one sample of a study of shared clonotypes between healthy human individuals. TCRdb keeps only in-frame clones here, not all; method: immunoSEQ multiplex PCR. The sample records under 350,000 clones, roughly 84% being singletons. Sequencing was done on a sample of memory CD8+ T cells sorted from blood. The receptors shown here come from a man aged 18-30 years in good health. CDR3s include the opening cysteine and the closing phenylalanine or tryptophan. A D gene is named only where the DNA matches it firmly. Size values are once, few and many counts, or a class for expanded clones, and some rows have none.

D gene	clone size	V gene	CDR3 length	J gene	CDR3 protein	CDR3 DNA
NA	NA	TRBV14	13	TRBJ1-1	CASSQDRRWEAFF	TGTGCCAGCAGCCAAGATCGACGGTGGGAAGCTTTCTTT
TRBD2	NA	TRBV7-2	19	TRBJ2-3	CASSPGTRATPYRTDTQYF	TGTGCCAGCAGCCCGGGGACTAGAGCAACCCCTTATCGCACAGATACGCAGTATTTT
TRBD2	NA	TRBV6-5	15	TRBJ2-7	CASSSPLAGSYEQYF	TGTGCCAGCAGTTCGCCACTAGCGGGATCCTACGAGCAGTACTTC
NA	NA	TRBV10-3	16	TRBJ2-3	CAISESGDAPTDTQYF	TGTGCCATCAGTGAGTCAGGAGACGCTCCCACAGATACGCAGTATTTT
NA	NA	TRBV2	15	TRBJ1-3	CASSQSRLTGNTIYF	TGTGCCAGCAGTCAATCCAGGCTGACTGGAAACACCATATATTTT
TRBD2	few	TRBV6-5	16	TRBJ2-2	CASSYLLAGNTGELFF	TGTGCCAGCAGTTACCTCCTAGCGGGGAACACCGGGGAGCTGTTTTTT
TRBD2	NA	TRBV7-9	12	TRBJ2-3	CASRPPGGGQYF	TGTGCCAGCAGACCCCCGGGAGGGGGGCAGTATTTT
NA	NA	TRBV7-9	14	TRBJ2-7	CASSLGGLAYEQYF	TGTGCCAGCAGCTTAGGGGGCCTGGCCTACGAGCAGTACTTC
NA	NA	TRBV5-1	14	TRBJ2-5	CASSPGLLQETQYF	TGCGCCAGCAGCCCCGGACTTCTCCAAGAGACCCAGTACTTC
NA	NA	TRBV10-3	14	TRBJ1-6	CAIREGRHLSPLHF	TGTGCCATCAGGGAAGGGAGGCATCTTTCACCCCTCCACTTT
NA	NA	TRBV2	13	TRBJ2-7	CASKAPEGHEQYF	TGTGCCAGCAAGGCCCCGGAGGGCCACGAGCAGTACTTC
NA	NA	TRBV7-2	13	TRBJ2-7	CASSLGSGYEQYF	TGTGCCAGCAGCTTAGGGAGCGGCTACGAGCAGTACTTC
NA	NA	TRBV9	15	TRBJ2-5	CASSAYIEYQETQYF	TGTGCCAGCAGCGCGTATATCGAGTACCAAGAGACCCAGTACTTC
NA	NA	TRBV11-2	13	TRBJ1-1	CASSYGIQGEAFF	TGTGCCAGCAGCTACGGAATTCAGGGTGAAGCTTTCTTT
TRBD1	NA	TRBV29-1	14	TRBJ2-5	CSVVGTGGQETQYF	TGCAGCGTGGTTGGGACAGGGGGTCAAGAGACCCAGTACTTC
TRBD2	NA	TRBV5-1	17	TRBJ2-3	CASSSKGLDGSTDTQYF	TGCGCCAGCAGCTCTAAGGGACTAGATGGAAGCACAGATACGCAGTATTTT
NA	NA	TRBV28	14	TRBJ2-1	CASLSPRTTSEQFF	TGTGCCAGCCTCTCACCCCGGACTACTAGTGAGCAGTTCTTC
NA	NA	TRBV19	12	TRBJ2-7	CASSYTSREQYF	TGTGCCAGTAGTTATACCTCGAGGGAGCAGTACTTC
TRBD2	NA	TRBV4-1	18	TRBJ2-3	CASSQAHLSGGFTDTQYF	TGCGCCAGCAGCCAAGCGCACCTTAGCGGGGGGTTCACAGATACGCAGTATTTT
NA	NA	TRBV4-2	14	TRBJ2-7	CASSQGDGTYEQYF	TGTGCCAGCAGCCAGGGGGACGGGACCTACGAGCAGTACTTC
NA	NA	TRBV7-6	14	TRBJ2-3	CASSPELATDTQYF	TGTGCCAGCAGCCCAGAACTAGCCACAGATACGCAGTATTTT
NA	NA	TRBV7-9	12	TRBJ1-1	CASSLGYAEAFF	TGTGCCAGCAGCTTAGGGTACGCTGAAGCTTTCTTT
TRBD1	NA	TRBV4-2	17	TRBJ2-7	CASSLSNPGQGSYEQYF	TGTGCCAGCAGCCTTTCGAACCCGGGACAGGGCTCCTACGAGCAGTACTTC
TRBD2	NA	TRBV6-1	15	TRBJ2-3	CASYPPGGPTDTQYF	TGTGCCAGCTATCCCCCGGGGGGGCCCACAGATACGCAGTATTTT
NA	NA	TRBV5-6	14	TRBJ2-1	CASSLTSTLNEQFF	TGTGCCAGCAGCTTGACGTCTACACTCAATGAGCAGTTCTTC
NA	NA	TRBV6-5	14	TRBJ2-2	CASSYGRNTGELFF	TGTGCCAGCAGTTACGGACGCAACACCGGGGAGCTGTTTTTT
TRBD2	once	TRBV4-3	19	TRBJ2-3	CASSQEIEAGVGSTDTQYF	TGCGCCAGCAGCCAAGAAATCGAGGCGGGAGTAGGGAGCACAGATACGCAGTATTTT
TRBD1	NA	TRBV4-1	14	TRBJ2-3	CASRSGQATLTQYF	TGCGCCAGCAGATCGGGACAGGCAACTCTTACGCAGTATTTT
NA	NA	TRBV13	12	TRBJ2-1	CASSPQDNEQFF	TGTGCCAGCAGCCCACAGGACAATGAGCAGTTCTTC
NA	NA	TRBV13	14	TRBJ2-7	CASSLVGGFYEQYF	TGTGCCAGCAGCTTAGTCGGGGGATTCTACGAGCAGTACTTC
NA	NA	TRBV9	15	TRBJ2-5	CASSEGRIAQETQYF	TGTGCCAGCAGCGAAGGAAGGATCGCCCAAGAGACCCAGTACTTC
NA	NA	TRBV9	16	TRBJ1-1	CASSVEGEGKDTEAFF	TGTGCCAGCAGCGTAGAGGGGGAGGGCAAGGACACTGAAGCTTTCTTT
NA	NA	TRBV4-1	16	TRBJ2-5	CASSQGWEREQETQYF	TGCGCCAGCAGCCAAGGGTGGGAGAGGGAACAAGAGACCCAGTACTTC
NA	NA	TRBV27	14	TRBJ2-4	CASSLSRALGIQYF	TGTGCCAGCAGTTTATCGAGGGCCTTGGGCATTCAGTACTTC
NA	NA	TRBV5-1	14	TRBJ2-7	CASSLDRVSYEQYF	TGCGCCAGCAGCTTGGACAGAGTCTCCTACGAGCAGTACTTC
NA	once	TRBV11-1	17	TRBJ1-1	CASSLRADKDVGTEAFF	TGTGCCAGCAGCTTAAGGGCCGACAAGGACGTCGGCACTGAAGCTTTCTTT
NA	NA	TRBV5-4	13	TRBJ1-2	CASSWGGNYGYTF	TGTGCCAGCAGCTGGGGAGGGAACTATGGCTACACCTTC
TRBD2	NA	TRBV14	13	TRBJ2-4	CASSQDRSGVWYF	TGTGCCAGCAGCCAAGATAGAAGCGGGGTATGGTACTTC
NA	NA	TRBV27	16	TRBJ2-7	CASSPILAVGSYEQYF	TGTGCCAGCAGTCCTATTCTCGCCGTAGGCTCCTACGAGCAGTACTTC
TRBD1	NA	TRBV7-9	17	TRBJ2-7	CASSPRQGSSDVYEQYF	TGTGCCAGCAGCCCACGACAGGGTAGTTCCGACGTCTACGAGCAGTACTTC
NA	NA	TRBV6-5	13	TRBJ1-4	CASRSLSGEKLFF	TGTGCCAGCAGATCGCTAAGTGGCGAAAAACTGTTTTTT
TRBD1	once	TRBV2	15	TRBJ2-7	CASSDGGQGILEQYF	TGTGCCAGCAGTGACGGCGGACAGGGGATACTCGAGCAGTACTTC
TRBD1	NA	TRBV10-2	14	TRBJ2-7	CASSTGTGGYEQYF	TGCGCCAGCAGTACCGGGACAGGGGGTTACGAGCAGTACTTC
NA	NA	TRBV7-6	17	TRBJ2-5	CASSLVRIAEPPETQYF	TGTGCCAGCAGCTTAGTACGGATAGCGGAACCTCCAGAGACCCAGTACTTC